This T cell receptor (beta chain) was captured in a study of cytomegalovirus exposure and HLA in healthy donors. Germline values: CDR1 SGHVS, CDR2 FNYEAQ. The ends were cut back, 4 bases at V and 1 base at J, with 10 bases in the middle. The CDR3 runs 14 residues. The data were produced by immunoSEQ multiplex PCR, yet TCRdb's version contains in-frame clones alone and is incomplete. Of about 110,000 clones listed, roughly 84% are singletons. The sequence was obtained from a young woman in good health and CMV-seronegative. The sequencing input was PBMCs. V usage is TRBV7-6 and J usage is TRBJ1-1, with D perhaps TRBD1 (5 bases). In nucleotides, the CDR3 is TGTGCCAGCAGCTCCGGCGGACAGAACACTGAAGCTTTCTTT. Its translation is CASSSGGQNTEAFF.